This paragraph reports one T cell receptor beta chain. The antigen it binds to is not known. No base qualities exist here, and no much larger clone lies one base off it. These data originate in a study of metastatic and nonmetastatic thyroid tumors (dated by TCRdb to 2019 to 2021). Background on the whole study: For patients with malignant and with benign thyroid disease, the researchers compared repertoires between peripheral blood samples and tumor or nodule tissue samples.

Here is what the overall study found, with its caveats: TCR beta diversity was reported as significantly higher in malignant tumors than in benign nodules, in both blood and tumor samples.

No patient had received any treatment before thyroid surgery. Patient clinical samples collected from about 2012 to 2018 were retrospectively analysed using T-cell receptor beta sequencing. The library relied on PCR. TCRdb names Illumina HiSeq 4000 as the instrument used. The TCR beta-chain CDR3 region of each patient was profiled by high-throughput sequencing. The published analysis was carried out like this. Drawing on CDR3 differences between clinicopathological groups, the researchers built a classifier meant to tell apart patients with distant-metastatic papillary thyroid cancer. To measure repertoire diversity the researchers used the Shannon index, while the Morisita-Horn index served to gauge how similar the tumor and blood repertoires were. TCRdb applied fastp at Q25 and MiXCR to the public reads, then kept only in-frame beta chains. These V and J calls rely on TCRdb rather than the paper's analysis. The sample profile shows around 53,000 clones; about a sixth of them were found once. The ten largest clones add up to approximately 3.1% of the sample.

CDR1 SGDLS and CDR2 YYNGEE are derived from the germline V gene. A distance of 20 bases separates the germline ends of V and J, which lose 4 bases and 6 bases respectively. Including the terminal cysteine and phenylalanine, the CDR3 comprises 17 residues. The entry retains the CDR3 DNA only, 51 bases that are in frame from base 1. Sequenced material: blood. The chain was built from TRBV9 and TRBJ2-6, with no confidently assigned D gene. This clonotype was sampled from a female donor with papillary thyroid cancer or a benign thyroid nodule (not recorded which). Some clones in this sample may be carry-over from other donors' samples. In nucleotides, the sequence is TGTGCCAGCAGCCCCCAAGGTCCTACTTCCGTGGCCAACGTCCTGACTTTC. Translated, this is CASSPQGPTSVANVLTF.